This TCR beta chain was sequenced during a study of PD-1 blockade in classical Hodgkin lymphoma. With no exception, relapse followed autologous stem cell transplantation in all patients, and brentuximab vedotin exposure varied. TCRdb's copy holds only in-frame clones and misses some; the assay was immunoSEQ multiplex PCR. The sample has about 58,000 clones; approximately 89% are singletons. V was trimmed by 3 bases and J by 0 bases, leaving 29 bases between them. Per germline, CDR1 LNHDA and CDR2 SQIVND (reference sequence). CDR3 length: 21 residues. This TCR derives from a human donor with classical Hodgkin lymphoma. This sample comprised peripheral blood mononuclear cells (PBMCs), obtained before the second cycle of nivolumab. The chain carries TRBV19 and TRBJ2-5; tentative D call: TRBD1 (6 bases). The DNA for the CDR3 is TGTGCCAGTAGTATCGTTGGATTAGGGACAACCATAATGCGGTACCAAGAGACCCAGTACTTC. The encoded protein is CASSIVGLGTTIMRYQETQYF.